This TCR beta chain was sequenced during a study of blood T cell repertoires in COVID-19. Looking at the study overall: The United States, Italy and Spain provided the acute and convalescent COVID-19 samples.

The age range of participants was about 18 to 90 years, with residence in around 22 US areas. CDR3 length: 14 amino acids. V lost 8 bases to trimming and J lost 2 bases, with 15 bases between them. The V gene's germline CDR1 is MNHEY and CDR2 SVGAGI. Here immunoSEQ multiplex PCR was the method, and the copy in TCRdb shows in-frame clones only, minus some. The top ten hold about 4% of the sample, which has about 170,000 clones, 83% seen once. The receptor was derived from a woman in her forties or fifties in a cohort exposed to, infected with or recovered from COVID-19 (not recorded which). Sequences were obtained from PBMCs or T cells enriched from blood (not recorded which). The chain has TRBV6-5 and TRBJ1-1, with a weak D call TRBD1 (6 bases). This CDR3 reads CASLSWTDNTEAFF. The CDR3 nucleotides are TGTGCCAGCCTCTCCTGGACAGACAACACTGAAGCTTTCTTT.